These 14 T cell receptor beta chains came from one sample sequenced in a study of shared clonotypes between healthy human individuals. This table comes from immunoSEQ multiplex PCR, and its TCRdb copy is limited to in-frame clones, with some not included. The sample shows some 1.1 million clones, roughly 80% of them seen only once. The sample comprised memory CD4+ T cells from PBMCs. Subset meaning: CD45RA-negative fraction. The source is a young man in good health. Some clones in this sample may be carry-over from other donors' samples.

In the case of this clone: Given a much more abundant clone one base away, this may be a read error. Other DNA sequences in the sample encode the same CDR3. The chain couples TRBV5-4 to TRBJ1-4; tentatively, D is TRBD1 (5 bases). CDR3 length: 14 amino acids. Per the germline V gene, CDR1 is SGHNT and CDR2 is YYREEE (reference sequence). The V end lost 0 bases, the J end lost 4 bases, and 7 bases lay between the germline ends. The CDR3 is CASSLGQGNEKLFF. CDR3 DNA: TGTGCCAGCAGCTTGGGGCAGGGTAATGAAAAACTGTTTTTT.

This clone was picked up one time. The V gene is TRBV27, the J gene TRBJ2-2, with 7 bases that match TRBD1. CDR3 length: 16 amino acids. The V segment lost 5 bases and the J segment 7 bases; nucleotides outside the gene matches: 13. Germline CDR1 is MNHEY and CDR2 is SMNVEV (reference sequence). CDR3 coding DNA: TGTGCCAGCAGTAGACAGGGCTCCTCGAAACGCGGGGAGCTGTTTTTT. Amino acid sequence: CASSRQGSSKRGELFF.

The chain recombines TRBV1 with TRBJ1-3. TRBV1 has pseudogene status. This CDR3 is 12 amino acids long. CDR3 protein: CTSSRTENTIYF. In DNA form, the CDR3 reads TGCACCAGCAGCCGGACTGAAAACACCATATATTTT.

The V and J genes are TRBV7-2 and TRBJ2-7; D is tentatively TRBD1 or TRBD2 (5 bases each). The V gene lost 5 bases and the J gene lost 5 bases, with 25 bases spanning the gap. Germline lookup yields CDR1 SGHTA and CDR2 FQGNSA. CDR3 size: 17 residues. In DNA, the CDR3 is TGTGCCAGCAGCCTAGGAACCTTTCGGGGTCGAGGGGACGAGCAGTACTTC. It encodes CASSLGTFRGRGDEQYF.

The chain carries TRBV5-1 and TRBJ2-3; 8 bases line up with TRBD2. CDR3 length equals 16 residues. V lost 0 bases, J lost 4 bases, and 7 bases stayed unmatched. Germline CDR1 SGHRS, CDR2 YFSETQ. The CDR3 DNA sequence: TGCGCCAGCAGCTTGGCCACGGGGGGGCCCTCAGATACGCAGTATTTT. It specifies CASSLATGGPSDTQYF. Full variable domain (rest looked up from reference TRBV5-1 and TRBJ2-3): KAGVTQTPRYLIKTRGQQVTLSCSPISGHRSVSWYQQTPGQGLQFLFEYFSETQRNKGNFPGRFSGRQFSNSRSEMNVSTLELGDSALYLCASSLATGGPSDTQYFGPGTRLTVL.

This clone was recorded a few times. The gene calls are TRBV27 and TRBJ1-1; D is undetermined. The germline gives CDR1 MNHEY, CDR2 SMNVEV (reference sequence). V lost 7 bases and J lost 4, with 19 bases in between. The CDR3 spans 15 residues. The CDR3 nucleotides read TGTGCCAGCACGCCTATGGCCCGGCTCGGCACTGAAGCTTTCTTT. Encoded protein: CASTPMARLGTEAFF.

This sequence joins TRBV28 and TRBJ2-7, with TRBD2 matching over 9 bases. After removal of 5 bases from V and 2 bases from J, the junction contained 7 bases not matched to a gene. The CDR3 runs 15 residues. Germline CDR1 MDHEN, CDR2 SYDVKM. The CDR3 DNA is TGTGCCAGCAGTCGGTCACTAGCGGGCCCCTACGAGCAGTACTTC. This sequence encodes CASSRSLAGPYEQYF.

This rearrangement joins TRBV7-8 to TRBJ2-5; D might be TRBD2 (6 bases). CDR3 size: 14 residues. Trimming cost V 5 bases and J 1 base, with 11 bases left between them. Germline V gene lookup returns CDR1 SGHVS and CDR2 FQNEAQ. The CDR3 DNA reads as TGTGCCAGCAGCCAGCCGCGGGGCCAAGAGACCCAGTACTTC. Amino acids: CASSQPRGQETQYF.

The V gene is TRBV18, the J gene TRBJ1-4; TRBD1 might be the D (5 bases). CDR1 KGHSH and CDR2 LQKENI come from the germline V gene. The V and J ends lost 8 bases and 7 bases respectively, with 17 bases between them. The CDR3 is 14 amino acids. The CDR3 protein is CASTSGHEGEKLFF. As DNA, the CDR3 is TGTGCCAGCACTTCAGGGCACGAGGGTGAAAAACTGTTTTTT.

The rearrangement joins TRBV7-8 to TRBJ1-4, with D uncertain. The length of the CDR3 is 15 residues. The V end was cut by 1 base, the J end by 4 bases, with 10 bases between. Germline CDR1 SGHVS, CDR2 FQNEAQ. The CDR3 is CASSLEAVLNEKLFF. The CDR3 region has the DNA TGTGCCAGCAGCTTAGAGGCAGTACTTAATGAAAAACTGTTTTTT.

This sequence joins TRBV11-3 and TRBJ2-2; 11 bases align to TRBD2. V dropped 1 base and J dropped 1; count of bases not matched to a gene: 5. The CDR3 runs 18 residues. Germline CDR1 reads SGHNT; CDR2 reads YENEEA. CDR3 loop: CASSLGPTSGRNTGELFF. The CDR3 DNA reads TGTGCCAGCAGCTTAGGGCCCACTAGCGGGAGGAACACCGGGGAGCTGTTTTTT.

The table lists this clone with many counts. The chain couples TRBV5-1 to TRBJ1-4; 10 bases are shared with TRBD1. Trimming took 4 bases from V and 8 from J; bases not matched to a gene: 8. CDR3 length: 15 residues. Per germline, CDR1 SGHRS and CDR2 YFSETQ. CDR3 in DNA: TGCGCCAGCAGCCTGGTAGGGACAGGGGTCGAAAAACTGTTTTTT. Its translation is CASSLVGTGVEKLFF.

This clone has a handful of counts. The rearrangement uses TRBV5-1 and TRBJ2-7; 7 bases match TRBD2. This CDR3 is built from 16 residues. V shed 3 bases, J shed 0 bases, and the junction held 9 bases outside the gene matches. CDR1 and CDR2 (germline): SGHRS, YFSETQ. CDR3 in amino acids: CASSSGGGIRSYEQYF. CDR3 sequence (DNA): TGCGCCAGCAGCTCGGGGGGAGGGATCCGCTCCTACGAGCAGTACTTC.

This clone was observed a handful of times. The V and J genes are TRBV5-1 and TRBJ2-1; no firm D call. V gave up 1 base and J gave up 9 bases, with 14 bases separating them. Germline-derived CDR1 and CDR2 are SGHRS and YFSETQ. The CDR3 extends over 14 amino acids. CDR3 coding DNA: TGCGCCAGCAGCTTGACTCCAGACGGCGGTGAGCAGTTCTTC. It is translated as CASSLTPDGGEQFF.